This T cell receptor beta chain was documented in a study of a mutant IDH1 vaccine in newly diagnosed glioma. V was pared by 4 bases and J by 4 bases, with 7 bases of the junction left unmatched. CDR1 and CDR2 (germline): GTSNPN, SVGIG (reference sequence). This CDR3 is built from 14 residues. Details on this clone: Its matching antigen is unknown.

The time point denotes: week 11, during vaccination. The investigators gave 300 ug of mutant IDH1 20-mer peptide in each vaccine dose, together with topical imiquimod. Sequenced by immunoSEQ multiplex PCR; TCRdb stores in-frame clones only, minus some. The data show more than 50,000 clones, roughly 90% seen once. The rearrangement joins TRBV30 to TRBJ1-5; 7 bases map to TRBD1. This TCR came from a middle-aged man with glioma. This sample comprised PBMCs, obtained from a glioma patient whose treatment included an IDH1 peptide vaccine. CDR3 sequence reads: CAWKEGQPNQPQHF. The CDR3 DNA sequence: TGTGCCTGGAAAGAGGGACAGCCTAATCAGCCCCAGCATTTT.